The TCR beta chain under discussion was sequenced for a study of T-cell memory formation after mild COVID-19. This clonotype was observed a few times. A 5'RACE reaction primed in the constant segment made cDNA libraries of TCR alpha and TCR beta, and these carried sample barcodes and UMIs. Each CDR3 protein is one row after TCRdb ran MiXCR on the 5' RACE reads. The top ten clones hold 9.5% to 15% of a sample with roughly 620,000 distinct CDR3 sequences, roughly 18% of them seen once. Germline CDR1 reads LGHNA; CDR2 reads YNFKEQ. Trimming cost V 0 bases and J 0 bases; bases outside gene matches: 10. The CDR3 has 18 residues.

This sequence originates from an adult woman who had mild COVID-19 (a few samples of this study predate the infection). Cell type and time point are not known. V is TRBV4-2 and J is TRBJ2-7; 8 bases map to TRBD2. The sample consisted of PBMCs or a T cell subset sorted from them (not recorded which). The DNA of the CDR3 is TGTGCCAGCAGCCAAGACTCGTTGGGTAGCGGGGTCTCCTACGAGCAGTACTTC. It codes for CASSQDSLGSGVSYEQYF.